This TCR beta chain originates from a study of blood T cell repertoires in COVID-19. CDR3 length equals 16 residues. Germline loops: CDR1 MDHEN, CDR2 SYDVKM. Trimming took 5 bases from V and 5 from J; bases not matched to a gene: 8. TCRdb's table, derived via immunoSEQ multiplex PCR, lists solely in-frame clones and lacks some. The data show roughly 86,000 clones, about 80% seen once. Sample: peripheral blood. The chain uses TRBV28 and TRBJ2-3; TRBD1 matches 12 bases. This clonotype originated in a man aged 60-69 years with acute or convalescent COVID-19. The CDR3 protein is CASSPWDRGPGDTQYF. DNA of the CDR3: TGTGCCAGCAGTCCTTGGGACAGGGGGCCCGGAGATACGCAGTATTTT.